Shown below are 14 T cell receptor beta chains from a single sample sequenced in a study of blood T cell repertoires in COVID-19. Here immunoSEQ multiplex PCR was the method, and the copy in TCRdb shows in-frame clones only, minus some. The sample lists around 92,000 clones; about 86% were seen once. Specimen: peripheral blood. Every receptor here comes from a woman in her sixties in a cohort sampled during active or convalescent COVID-19.

The chain joins TRBV6-5 to TRBJ1-2, with D perhaps matching TRBD1 (5 bases). Germline V gene data show CDR1 as MNHEY and CDR2 as SVGAGI. The V and J ends lost 5 bases and 8 bases respectively, with 15 bases between them. The CDR3 has 13 amino acids. CDR3 sequence reads: CASSPTRVYGYTF. CDR3 in DNA: TGTGCCAGCAGTCCTACCAGGGTTTACGGCTACACCTTC.

The CDR3 DNA follows: TGTGCCAGCAGCCGGGGACTAGCGGGAGCCGATGAGCAGTTCTTC. Its protein is CASSRGLAGADEQFF. The chain uses TRBV11-2 and TRBJ2-1; TRBD2 matches at 14 bases. The CDR3 runs to 15 residues. Germline V gene data show CDR1 as SGHAT and CDR2 as FQNNGV. Trimming took 5 bases from V and 8 from J; bases not matched to a gene: 5.

The CDR3 protein is CASSLLSLAGGQETQYF. Written as DNA, the CDR3 is TGCGCCAGCAGCTTGCTATCACTAGCGGGGGGGCAAGAGACCCAGTACTTC. J is TRBJ2-5 and V is TRBV5-1, with 13 positions matching TRBD2. V lost 1 base and J lost 2; bases outside the gene matches: 5. Per the germline V gene, CDR1 is SGHRS and CDR2 is YFSETQ. The CDR3 spans 17 residues. Full variable domain (rest looked up from reference TRBV5-1 and TRBJ2-5): KAGVTQTPRYLIKTRGQQVTLSCSPISGHRSVSWYQQTPGQGLQFLFEYFSETQRNKGNFPGRFSGRQFSNSRSEMNVSTLELGDSALYLCASSLLSLAGGQETQYFGPGTRLLVL.

The chain couples TRBV4-1 to TRBJ2-5; tentative D call: TRBD2 (6 bases). CDR3 length equals 14 residues. CDR1 MGHRA and CDR2 YSYEKL come from the germline V gene. The V end lost 4 bases, the J end lost 2 bases, and 11 bases lay between the germline ends. As DNA, the CDR3 is TGCGCCAGCAGCCTCGTTAGCGGACAAGAGACCCAGTACTTC. This translates into CASSLVSGQETQYF.

The chain has TRBV29-1 and TRBJ1-3; TRBD1 matches 7 bases. This CDR3 has 14 amino acids. The germline V gene encodes CDR1 SQVTM and CDR2 ANQGSEA. V lost 8 bases, J lost 1 base, and 8 bases stayed unmatched. The CDR3 coding sequence is TGCAGCACATCCGAACAGGGGTCTGGAAACACCATATATTTT. This encodes CSTSEQGSGNTIYF.

The chain has TRBV2 and TRBJ1-1; 7 bases map to TRBD1. Looked up from germline, CDR1 is SNHLY and CDR2 is FYNNEI. CDR3 length: 14 amino acids. Unmatched junction bases numbered 10, after V lost 8 bases and J lost 4 bases. CDR3 loop: CASGTTGVGTEAFF. Here the CDR3 DNA reads TGTGCCAGCGGAACAACAGGGGTTGGCACTGAAGCTTTCTTT.

The rearrangement links TRBV7-8 to TRBJ2-1; 8 bases map to TRBD2. With V trimmed by 7 bases and J by 5 bases, 10 bases remained unmatched. Germline values: CDR1 SGHVS, CDR2 FQNEAQ. CDR3 length equals 15 residues. CDR3 protein: CASNPRGGRDNEQFF. The CDR3, as DNA: TGTGCCAGCAACCCCCGGGGGGGCCGGGACAATGAGCAGTTCTTC.

The rearrangement links TRBV12-3 or TRBV12-4 to TRBJ1-1; TRBD1 aligns across 7 bases. This CDR3 has 13 amino acids. V lost 6 bases, J lost 8 bases, and 9 bases stayed unmatched. The CDR3 nucleotides read TGTGCCAGCAGAGGTCTGGTACAGGGGGAAGCTTTCTTT. It specifies CASRGLVQGEAFF.

This chain joins TRBV12-3 or TRBV12-4 and TRBJ2-3, with D possibly being TRBD1 (6 bases). There are 13 residues in the CDR3. V lost 6 bases and J 3 bases, leaving 10 bases between the germline ends. CDR3 sequence reads: CASSRGRTDTQYF. The DNA for the CDR3 is TGTGCCAGCAGCAGGGGTCGGACAGATACGCAGTATTTT.

The chain is built from TRBV19 and TRBJ2-7; 10 bases map to TRBD1. V shed 5 bases, J shed 0 bases, and the junction held 4 bases outside the gene matches. Germline CDR1 LNHDA, CDR2 SQIVND (reference sequence). The CDR3 extends over 15 amino acids. DNA of the CDR3: TGTGCCAGTAGTTTGGGACAGGGGTTCTCCTACGAGCAGTACTTC. It codes for CASSLGQGFSYEQYF.

This clone showed up just once. The chain has TRBV29-1 and TRBJ2-1, with 13 positions matching TRBD2. Germline CDR1 and CDR2: SQVTM and ANQGSEA. The CDR3 length is 14 residues. After removal of 7 bases from V and 4 bases from J, the junction contained 4 bases not matched to a gene. The chain's CDR3 is CSGGLAGNYNEQFF. DNA of the CDR3: TGCAGCGGGGGACTAGCGGGAAATTACAATGAGCAGTTCTTC.

This clone was picked up a small number of times. The chain recombines TRBV3-1 (or the pseudogene TRBV3-2) with TRBJ1-6; 8 nucleotides line up with TRBD1. The germline gives CDR1 LGHDT, CDR2 YNNKEL (reference sequence). The length of the CDR3 is 17 residues. The V segment lost 1 base and the J segment 9 bases; nucleotides outside the gene matches: 11. The CDR3 loop is CASSQASGGAQISPLHF. The CDR3 coding sequence is TGTGCCAGCAGCCAAGCTTCAGGGGGCGCCCAGATTTCACCCCTCCACTTT.

The rearrangement uses TRBV7-8 and TRBJ2-5; 7 bases line up with TRBD2. V shed 2 bases, J shed 5 bases, and the junction held 14 bases outside the gene matches. Germline CDR1 SGHVS, CDR2 FQNEAQ. The CDR3 has 17 amino acids. This chain's CDR3 is CASSLKRPAGLRETQYF. In DNA form, the CDR3 reads TGTGCCAGCAGCTTAAAGAGGCCAGCGGGGTTGCGGGAGACCCAGTACTTC.

This chain connects TRBV7-9 to TRBJ1-2; 9 nucleotides agree with TRBD1. J gave up 3 bases and V 5 bases, and 10 bases lay outside the gene matches. CDR3 length: 16 amino acids. The V gene's germline CDR1 is SEHNR and CDR2 FQNEAQ (reference sequence). The CDR3 protein is CASSLEGTGIYYGYTF. CDR3 in DNA: TGTGCCAGCAGCCTAGAGGGGACAGGGATATACTATGGCTACACCTTC. The variable domain in full, with the rest retrieved from reference TRBV7-9 and TRBJ1-2, is DTGVSQNPRHKITKRGQNVTFRCDPISEHNRLYWYRQTLGQGPEFLTYFQNEAQLEKSRLLSDRFSAERPKGSFSTLEIQRTEQGDSAMYLCASSLEGTGIYYGYTFGSGTRLTVV.